This TCR beta chain was identified in a study of cytomegalovirus exposure and HLA in healthy donors. Profiled with immunoSEQ multiplex PCR; TCRdb holds only in-frame clones, not every one. The sample carries some 140,000 clones, around 80% recorded once. This clone was counted once. Other DNA sequences from this sample encode an identical CDR3 as well. The germline CDR1 and CDR2 sequences are SGHRS and YFSETQ. The CDR3 length is 14 residues. Between the trimmed V and J ends, which lost 3 bases and 1 base, there was a span of 7 bases. Sequences were obtained from PBMCs. The V call is TRBV5-1, the J call TRBJ1-4; possibly TRBD1 for D (5 bases). This clonotype was obtained from a man under 40 in good health and CMV-seropositive. CDR3 sequence reads: CASSSQGTNEKLFF. In DNA form, the CDR3 reads TGCGCCAGCAGCTCTCAGGGAACTAATGAAAAACTGTTTTTT.